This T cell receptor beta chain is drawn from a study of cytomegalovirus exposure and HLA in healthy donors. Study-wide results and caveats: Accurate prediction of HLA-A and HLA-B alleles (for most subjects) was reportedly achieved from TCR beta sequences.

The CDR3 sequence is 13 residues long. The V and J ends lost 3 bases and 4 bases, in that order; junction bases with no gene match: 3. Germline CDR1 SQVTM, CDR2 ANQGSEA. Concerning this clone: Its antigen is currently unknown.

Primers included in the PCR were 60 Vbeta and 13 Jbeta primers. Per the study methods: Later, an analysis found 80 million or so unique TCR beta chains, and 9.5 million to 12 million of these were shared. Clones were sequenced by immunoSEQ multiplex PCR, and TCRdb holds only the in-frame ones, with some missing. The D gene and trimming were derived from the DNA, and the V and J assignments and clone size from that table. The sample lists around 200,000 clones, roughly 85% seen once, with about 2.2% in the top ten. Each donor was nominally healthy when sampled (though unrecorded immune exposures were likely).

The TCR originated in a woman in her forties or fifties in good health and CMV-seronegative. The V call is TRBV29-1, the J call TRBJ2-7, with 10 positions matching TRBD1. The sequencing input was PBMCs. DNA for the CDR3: TGCAGCGTTGAGACAGGGGGCGGGTACGAGCAGTACTTC. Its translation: CSVETGGGYEQYF.